This TCR beta chain derives from a study of T cell repertoires in cytomegalovirus infection. The wider study: Indicated by public TCR beta signatures were CMV infection and matching HLA type.

General study findings and limits: The ex vivo response was dominated by HLA-C-restricted CMV-specific TCR beta clonotypes. Summed frequency of public TCR beta families distinguished CMV carriers with the relevant HLA.

There are many counts of this clonotype. Its cognate antigen is unknown. TCRdb recomputed calls from the reads with MiXCR, one row per CDR3 protein. The sample has 480,000 or so distinct CDR3 sequences, around 11% seen once; the top ten hold approximately 10%. With 1 base clipped from V and 6 bases from J, the junction kept 5 bases outside the gene matches. Per the germline V gene, CDR1 is SGHVS and CDR2 is FQNEAQ. The CDR3 loop spans 16 amino acids. The TCR originated in a human donor in good health (CMV status not recorded). Some clones in this sample may be carry-over from other donors' samples. V is TRBV7-8 and J is TRBJ2-2, with 10 bases fitting TRBD2. Sample: PBMCs. The chain's CDR3 is CASSLGGTSAAGELFF. In DNA, the CDR3 is TGTGCCAGCAGCTTAGGGGGGACTAGCGCGGCCGGGGAGCTGTTTTTT.